The clone carrying this T cell receptor beta chain was observed at least ten times. Antigen unknown. The TCR beta libraries were generated through quantitative 5'-RACE incorporating molecular barcodes. TCRdb reanalysed the 5' RACE reads using MiXCR and keeps one entry per CDR3 protein. The repertoire has about 200,000 distinct CDR3 sequences, more than 10% of them found once; the top ten carry 16%. This sample stems from a study of CD8 T cells in ankylosing spondylitis. Study-level results: CD8+ disease-linked clones were present at relatively low frequencies in blood. A motif in TCR beta, a set of 8 or 9 highly homologous variants, appeared characteristic of ankylosing spondylitis blood. Disease-linked clones reportedly concentrated significantly in matched ankylosing spondylitis synovial fluid.

The specimen sequenced was blood, either unsorted or a sorted T cell fraction (not recorded which). The TCR comes from a male donor with ankylosing spondylitis or in good health (not recorded which).

CDR3 bases: TGTGCCACCAGTCTTACCTACGGGACAGCAAATCAGCCCCAGCATTTT. Translation gives CATSLTYGTANQPQHF. J is TRBJ1-5 and V is TRBV15; 7 bases are shared with TRBD1. With 6 bases clipped from V and 4 bases from J, the junction kept 12 bases outside the gene matches. CDR3 length: 16 amino acids. CDR1 is LNHNV, CDR2 YYDKDF, per germline (reference sequence).